The T cell receptor (beta chain) under discussion was sequenced for a study of blood T cell repertoires in COVID-19. The wider study: Sample material is recorded as cDNA or gDNA derived from T cells, B-cell-depleted T cells, or PBMCs.

Sequenced by immunoSEQ multiplex PCR; TCRdb stores in-frame clones only, minus some. Of approximately 250,000 clones listed, 84% were seen once; the top ten hold 8% to 9.5%. Trimming took 2 bases from V and 5 from J; bases not matched to a gene: 8. CDR3 length: 15 residues. Germline CDR1 MNHEY, CDR2 SVGAGI. The genes are TRBV6-5 and TRBJ1-1; the match to TRBD1 covers 7 bases. The sample comprised peripheral blood. The TCR originated in a human donor in a cohort sampled during active COVID-19. CDR3 sequence (DNA): TGTGCCAGCAGTTACGATAGGGGGCGAGAGACTGAAGCTTTCTTT. This translates into CASSYDRGRETEAFF.